Below, 21 T cell receptor beta chains from the same sample are listed, as sequenced in a study of shared clonotypes between healthy human individuals. TCRdb's table, derived via immunoSEQ multiplex PCR, lists solely in-frame clones and lacks some. Of roughly 1,600,000 clones listed, approximately 98.5% were seen once; the top ten hold 0.36%. The sample comprised naive CD4+ T cells sorted from blood. Subset in this sample: CD45RA+ positively selected. Receptor source: a man younger than 45 in good health.

J is TRBJ2-1 and V is TRBV15; tentative D call: TRBD2 (6 bases). Between the trimmed V and J ends, which lost 3 bases and 8 bases, there was a span of 23 bases. From germline, CDR1 is LNHNV and CDR2 YYDKDF (reference sequence). The CDR3 extends over 17 amino acids. The CDR3 nucleotides read TGTGCCACCAGCAGTCTCAGTAAGATGTCCGGGAGCTATGAGCAGTTCTTC. Protein: CATSSLSKMSGSYEQFF.

This clone occurred once. This chain connects TRBV7-2 to TRBJ2-7, with a possible D match to TRBD2 (5 bases). CDR1 is SGHTA, CDR2 FQGNSA, per germline. V lost 1 base, J lost 2 bases, and 15 bases lay in between. The CDR3 covers 16 residues. The CDR3 sequence is CASSLGAEAFPYEQYF. The CDR3 coding sequence is TGTGCCAGCAGCTTAGGTGCGGAGGCCTTCCCCTACGAGCAGTACTTC.

This chain connects TRBV7-9 to TRBJ2-5; D gene uncertain. V was cut by 2 bases and J by 1 base, with 8 bases left in between. The V gene's germline CDR1 is SEHNR and CDR2 FQNEAQ (reference sequence). The CDR3 totals 14 residues. This chain's CDR3 is CASSLRLPQETQYF. The CDR3 nucleotides are TGTGCCAGCAGCTTAAGGTTACCCCAAGAGACCCAGTACTTC.

The chain carries TRBV9 and TRBJ2-2; tentatively, D is TRBD1 or TRBD2 (5 bases each). V was pared by 3 bases and J by 7 bases, with 13 bases between. The CDR3 contains 14 residues. Germline assignment: CDR1 SGDLS and CDR2 YYNGEE. CDR3 sequence: CASSARGDVGELFF. CDR3 in DNA: TGTGCCAGCAGCGCTAGAGGGGATGTCGGGGAGCTGTTTTTT. Supplemented by reference TRBV9 and TRBJ2-2, the full variable domain reads DSGVTQTPKHLITATGQRVTLRCSPRSGDLSVYWYQQSLDQGLQFLIQYYNGEERAKGNILERFSAQQFPDLHSELNLSSLELGDSALYFCASSARGDVGELFFGEGSRLTVL.

This chain links TRBV5-1 with TRBJ2-5; 7 positions agree with TRBD1. Germline CDR1 SGHRS, CDR2 YFSETQ. This CDR3 contains 15 residues. The V and J ends lost 1 base and 10 bases, in that order; junction bases with no gene match: 13. This chain's CDR3 is CASSLRSTGPIDQYF. CDR3 nucleotide sequence: TGCGCCAGCAGCTTGCGTTCGACAGGGCCGATCGACCAGTACTTC.

This clone was picked up one time. The same CDR3 also results from other DNA sequences found in this sample. This chain joins TRBV9 and TRBJ2-1; D is tentatively TRBD1 or TRBD2 (5 bases each). This CDR3 region has 17 residues. Trimming removed 0 bases at V and 0 bases at J, with 13 bases between. CDR1 is SGDLS and CDR2 is YYNGEE in the germline V gene. The CDR3 bases are TGTGCCAGCAGCGTAGGGGGCGGTACTAGCTCCTACAATGAGCAGTTCTTC. This translates into CASSVGGGTSSYNEQFF.

The CDR3, as DNA: TGTGCTAGTGGTTTGGGACAGGGTGGGACTAATGAAAAACTGTTTTTT. It encodes CASGLGQGGTNEKLFF. V gene TRBV12-5 combines with J gene TRBJ1-4; TRBD1 agrees at 7 bases. The CDR3 spans 16 residues. CDR1 and CDR2 (germline): LGHNT, FRNRAP. The trim removed 1 base at V and 2 bases at J, leaving 4 bases unmatched.

This rearrangement joins TRBV10-3 to TRBJ2-3; D is ambiguous. The CDR3 has 14 amino acids. Germline lookup yields CDR1 ENHRY and CDR2 SYGVKD. The V end was cut by 0 bases, the J end by 0 bases, with 4 bases between. CDR3 sequence (DNA): TGTGCCATCAGTGAGTCGGCTAGCACAGATACGCAGTATTTT. This encodes CAISESASTDTQYF.

V and J are TRBV10-2 and TRBJ2-1, with 11 positions matching TRBD1. Germline assignment: CDR1 WSHSY and CDR2 SAAADI. V lost 5 bases to trimming and J lost 8 bases; unmatched junction nucleotides: 11. The CDR3 is 16 residues long. CDR3 coding DNA: TGCGCCAGCAGTCCTCGGAAACGGACAGGGGGCCATGAGCAGTTCTTC. Translation: CASSPRKRTGGHEQFF.

This chain links TRBV27 with TRBJ1-2; D is ambiguous. The V gene's germline CDR1 is MNHEY and CDR2 SMNVEV (reference sequence). The CDR3 covers 13 residues. V lost 2 bases and J 8 bases, leaving 12 bases between the germline ends. This CDR3 reads CASSLKGSHGYTF. CDR3 DNA: TGTGCCAGCAGTTTAAAAGGGTCTCACGGCTACACCTTC.

V is TRBV5-1 and J is TRBJ2-7, with 9 bases identical to TRBD1. J gave up 6 bases and V 4 bases, and 8 bases lay outside the gene matches. Germline loops: CDR1 SGHRS, CDR2 YFSETQ. CDR3 length: 14 residues. CDR3 sequence: CASSRDRVGGEQYF. The DNA of the CDR3 is TGCGCCAGCAGCCGGGACAGGGTAGGGGGCGAGCAGTACTTC.

The V gene is TRBV19, the J gene TRBJ1-2; D not certain. CDR1 and CDR2 from the germline V gene are LNHDA and SQIVND (reference sequence). The CDR3 spans 15 residues. Between the trimmed V and J ends, which lost 3 bases and 8 bases, there was a span of 19 bases. Here the CDR3 reads CASSIVGVRARGYTF. The DNA of the CDR3 is TGTGCCAGTAGTATCGTCGGGGTTAGAGCTCGGGGCTACACCTTC.

Only one count was recorded for this clone. The chain joins TRBV5-1 to TRBJ2-7; TRBD2 matches 7 bases. This CDR3 comprises 15 residues. Germline V gene lookup returns CDR1 SGHRS and CDR2 YFSETQ. The V segment lost 0 bases and the J segment 5 bases; nucleotides outside the gene matches: 8. The CDR3 region is CASSLVGGHGDEQYF. Written as DNA, the CDR3 is TGCGCCAGCAGCTTGGTGGGAGGGCATGGAGACGAGCAGTACTTC.

This clone was observed a handful of times. Distinct nucleotide sequences in the sample also encode this CDR3. This chain joins TRBV10-1 and TRBJ1-2, with unresolved D. There are 13 residues in the CDR3. V lost 0 bases and J lost 4, with 6 bases in between. Germline CDR1 WNHNN, CDR2 SYGVQD (reference sequence). CDR3 protein: CASSESGRYGYTF. DNA of the CDR3: TGCGCCAGCAGTGAGTCCGGACGCTATGGCTACACCTTC.

This chain links TRBV10-1 with TRBJ2-7; maybe TRBD1 (6 bases). The CDR3 has 15 residues. V gave up 8 bases and J gave up 5 bases, with 22 bases separating them. The germline V gene has CDR1 WNHNN and CDR2 SYGVQD (reference sequence). In nucleotides, the CDR3 is TGCGCCAGCCGAAAGCGACCCGGACAGCCCGACGAGCAGTACTTC. Translated: CASRKRPGQPDEQYF.

The genes are TRBV7-2 and TRBJ1-3, with D uncertain. V was cut by 1 base and J by 0 bases, with 7 bases left in between. Germline assignment: CDR1 SGHTA and CDR2 FQGNSA. The CDR3 extends over 15 amino acids. This CDR3 is CASSLVAFSGNTIYF. The DNA of the CDR3 is TGTGCCAGCAGCTTAGTTGCCTTCTCTGGAAACACCATATATTTT.

This clone was seen just once. The chain combines TRBV30 with TRBJ2-3; TRBD2 aligns across 7 bases. V shed 1 base, J shed 3 bases, and the junction held 13 bases outside the gene matches. The CDR3 runs to 17 residues. In germline, CDR1 is GTSNPN, CDR2 SVGIG (reference sequence). This CDR3 reads CAWSAPPLAVGTDTQYF. The CDR3 DNA sequence: TGTGCCTGGAGTGCCCCCCCCCTAGCGGTGGGAACAGATACGCAGTATTTT.

This clone was seen once. The chain is built from TRBV6-5 and TRBJ1-5; D may be TRBD1 (6 bases). Between the trimmed V and J ends, which lost 5 bases and 7 bases, there was a span of 18 bases. CDR1 is MNHEY, CDR2 SVGAGI, per germline. The CDR3 extends over 15 amino acids. CDR3 residues: CASSAKGRGWQPQHF. The CDR3 DNA sequence: TGTGCCAGCAGTGCCAAAGGCAGGGGATGGCAGCCCCAGCATTTT.

This clone was recorded only once. V gene TRBV13 combines with J gene TRBJ1-1; 8 nucleotides match TRBD1. V gave up 5 bases and J gave up 5 bases; unmatched junction bases: 19. Per the germline V gene, CDR1 is PRHDT and CDR2 is FYEKMQ (reference sequence). The CDR3 is 18 amino acids. The CDR3, as DNA: TGTGCCAGCAGCCCATTGGCGGTACAGGGGGAAATTCGGACTGAAGCTTTCTTT. Translated: CASSPLAVQGEIRTEAFF.

The CDR3 coding sequence is TGTGCCATCAAAAACAGGACTAATGAAAAACTGTTTTTT. Translation gives CAIKNRTNEKLFF. The chain carries TRBV10-3 and TRBJ1-4, with D possibly TRBD1 on 5 matching bases. Trimming took 7 bases from V and 2 from J, leaving 8 bases between them. The V gene's germline CDR1 is ENHRY and CDR2 SYGVKD. The CDR3 has 13 residues.

The rearrangement uses TRBV9 and TRBJ2-5; D is perhaps TRBD1 or TRBD2 (5 bases each). Germline lookup yields CDR1 SGDLS and CDR2 YYNGEE. Trimming stripped 0 bases from V and 0 bases from J, with 12 bases between. The CDR3 consists of 16 residues. The CDR3 here is CASSVEFPGHQETQYF. The DNA of the CDR3 is TGTGCCAGCAGCGTAGAATTTCCGGGACACCAAGAGACCCAGTACTTC.